This T cell receptor beta chain stems from a study of molecular identifiers for immune sequencing clone quantification. The sorting of naive CD8 T cells used the CD8+CD4-CCR7+CD45RA+ phenotype. TCRdb recomputed calls from the PCR reads with MiXCR, one row per CDR3 protein. The sample has under 600,000 distinct CDR3 sequences, approximately 25% seen once. This CDR3 comprises 14 residues. The germline V gene has CDR1 SGHAT and CDR2 FQNNGV. Trimming took off 3 bases at V and 5 bases at J, with 10 bases between the two ends. V gene TRBV11-2 combines with J gene TRBJ1-4; D is perhaps TRBD1 (6 bases). The TCR originated in a human donor in good health. Some libraries in this study had Jurkat cell RNA spiked in. What was sequenced was naive CD8+ T cells from blood, with Jurkat cell RNA spiked in. Subset defined: FACS-sorted CD8+CD4-CCR7+CD45RA+ naive T cells. This chain's CDR3 is CASSFDRTNEKLFF. The CDR3 coding sequence is TGTGCCAGCAGCTTCGACAGGACCAATGAAAAACTGTTTTTT.